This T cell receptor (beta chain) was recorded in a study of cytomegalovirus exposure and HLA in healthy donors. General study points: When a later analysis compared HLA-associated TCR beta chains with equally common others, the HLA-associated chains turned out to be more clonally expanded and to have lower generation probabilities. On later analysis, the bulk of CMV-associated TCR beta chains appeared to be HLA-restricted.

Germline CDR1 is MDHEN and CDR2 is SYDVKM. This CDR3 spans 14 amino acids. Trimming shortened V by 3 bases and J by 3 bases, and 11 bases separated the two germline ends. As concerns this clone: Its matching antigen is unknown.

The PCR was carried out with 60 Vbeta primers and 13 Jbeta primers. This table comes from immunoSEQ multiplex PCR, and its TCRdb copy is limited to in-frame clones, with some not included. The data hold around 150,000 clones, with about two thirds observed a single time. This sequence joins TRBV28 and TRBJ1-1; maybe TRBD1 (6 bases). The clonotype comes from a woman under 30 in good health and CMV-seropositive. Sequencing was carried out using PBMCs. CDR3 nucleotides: TGTGCCAGCAGTTTGCAGGACAGCTACACTGAAGCTTTCTTT. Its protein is CASSLQDSYTEAFF.